One sample yielded the 32 T cell receptor beta chains listed below, sequenced in a study of blood T cell repertoires in COVID-19 (dated by TCRdb to the early 2020s). The method was the immunoSEQ multiplex PCR assay. The clones in this table, taken by TCRdb from immuneACCESS, are in-frame only. Not every clone is retained; where verified, under half of the shortfall comes from an unresolved V gene, and the cause of the rest is unknown. Recorded for this sample are about 54,000 clones; roughly 80% of them occurred a single time. The biggest ten clones account for under 6% of the sample. Sequencing was carried out using peripheral blood. These receptors all stem from a human donor in a cohort sampled during active COVID-19.

The chain carries TRBV18 and TRBJ1-2; TRBD1 matches 9 bases. This CDR3 has 17 residues. V was clipped by 3 bases and J by 8 bases; unmatched bases: 16. Germline assignment: CDR1 KGHSH and CDR2 LQKENI. The CDR3, as DNA: TGTGCCAGCTCACCGGGACAGGGAATCTTGGGGCTAAGCGGCTACACCTTC. This encodes CASSPGQGILGLSGYTF.

The chain employs TRBV7-9 and TRBJ2-2, with TRBD2 as a possible D gene (5 bases). The V and J ends lost 5 bases and 6 bases respectively, with 10 bases between them. The CDR3 runs to 13 residues. Looked up from germline, CDR1 is SEHNR and CDR2 is FQNEAQ (reference sequence). The CDR3 protein is CASSTLVAGELFF. CDR3 sequence (DNA): TGTGCCAGCAGCACACTAGTAGCCGGGGAGCTGTTTTTT.

This clone was detected ten times or more. The J gene is TRBJ2-7, the V gene TRBV5-4, with 7 bases fitting TRBD2. From germline, CDR1 is SGHNT and CDR2 YYREEE (reference sequence). This CDR3 has 16 amino acids. V was clipped by 0 bases and J by 0 bases; unmatched bases: 6. The CDR3 region has the DNA TGTGCCAGCAGCTTGGCAGGGACTACCAGCTCCTACGAGCAGTACTTC. Protein sequence: CASSLAGTTSSYEQYF.

The chain joins TRBV7-2 to TRBJ1-2; 7 bases line up with TRBD1. The CDR3 is 15 amino acids. Germline V gene sequence: CDR1 SGHTA, CDR2 FQGNSA. V lost 3 bases, J lost 7 bases, and 11 bases stayed unmatched. The DNA for the CDR3 is TGTGCCAGCAGCTTCGCCGAAGGGGGCGCAGGTGGCTACACCTTC. Its translation: CASSFAEGGAGGYTF.

The gene calls are TRBV19 and TRBJ2-1, with TRBD2 matching over 9 bases. V shed 6 bases, J shed 4 bases, and the junction held 7 bases outside the gene matches. Germline V gives CDR1 LNHDA, CDR2 SQIVND (reference sequence). This CDR3 has 15 amino acids. DNA of the CDR3: TGTGCCAGTAGGGATTTTAGCGGGGGTTACAATGAGCAGTTCTTC. It codes for CASRDFSGGYNEQFF. Filled out from reference TRBV19 and TRBJ2-1, the complete variable domain reads DGGITQSPKYLFRKEGQNVTLSCEQNLNHDAMYWYRQDPGQGLRLIYYSQIVNDFQKGDIAEGYSVSREKKESFPLTVTSAQKNPTAFYLCASRDFSGGYNEQFFGPGTRLTVL.

The CDR3 spells CASRMGQGKAFF. The DNA of the CDR3 is TGTGCCAGCAGAATGGGACAGGGGAAGGCTTTCTTT. The chain carries TRBV5-4 and TRBJ1-1; TRBD1 aligns across 10 bases. CDR1 SGHNT and CDR2 YYREEE come from the germline V gene (reference sequence). With V trimmed by 5 bases and J by 11 bases, 6 bases remained unmatched. This CDR3 is built from 12 residues.

In DNA, the CDR3 is TGTGCCAGCAGCGGCGGACAGGCCCTTGGCTACACCTTC. It translates to CASSGGQALGYTF. V is TRBV7-2 and J is TRBJ1-2; 7 bases align to TRBD1. The CDR3 spans 13 residues. Looked up from germline, CDR1 is SGHTA and CDR2 is FQGNSA. J lost 7 bases, V lost 5 bases, and 7 bases had no gene match. The full variable domain, its missing parts supplied by reference TRBV7-2 and TRBJ1-2, is GAGVSQSPSNKVTEKGKDVELRCDPISGHTALYWYRQSLGQGLEFLIYFQGNSAPDKSGLPSDRFSAERTGGSVSTLTIQRTQQEDSAVYLCASSGGQALGYTFGSGTRLTVV.

The rearrangement links TRBV2 to TRBJ2-7; TRBD1 might be the D (6 bases). CDR3 length: 13 residues. Germline CDR1 and CDR2: SNHLY and FYNNEI. V was shortened by 6 bases and J by 1 base, with 10 bases between the two germline ends. The CDR3 DNA follows: TGTGCCAGCAGGAGACAGGTTTCCTACGAGCAGTACTTC. As protein: CASRRQVSYEQYF.

The rearrangement uses TRBV21-1 and TRBJ2-2; the table calls TRBD2, which could not be checked here. TRBV21-1 is a known pseudogene. The CDR3 totals 16 residues. CDR3 region: CASSLGLARGPGELFF. The CDR3 nucleotides are TGTGCCAGCAGCTTGGGACTAGCGAGAGGTCCCGGGGAGCTGTTTTTT.

This clone has only one observation. V gene TRBV19 combines with J gene TRBJ1-2; D gene ambiguous. Germline V gives CDR1 LNHDA, CDR2 SQIVND (reference sequence). This CDR3 has 11 residues. Trimming took 6 bases from V and 8 from J, leaving 10 bases between them. The CDR3 nucleotides are TGTGCCAGTAGACGAGATGTGGGCTACACCTTC. Encoded protein: CASRRDVGYTF.

This sequence joins TRBV3-1 (or the pseudogene TRBV3-2) and TRBJ2-6, with D maybe TRBD1 (6 bases). CDR3 length: 18 amino acids. Per germline, CDR1 LGHDT and CDR2 YNNKEL (reference sequence). The germline V and J ends were trimmed by 5 bases and 4 bases, with 21 bases remaining between them. The CDR3 loop reads CASSSPYQQGTGANVLTF. The CDR3 nucleotides are TGTGCCAGCAGCTCGCCCTACCAACAGGGTACCGGGGCCAACGTCCTGACTTTC.

This chain uses TRBV7-2 with TRBJ1-2; 10 nucleotides line up with TRBD1. The length of the CDR3 is 16 residues. The germline gives CDR1 SGHTA, CDR2 FQGNSA. The V gene end was trimmed by 3 bases and the J gene end by 5 bases; junction bases not matched to a gene: 9. The CDR3 here is CASSFRFGGQGYGYTF. The CDR3 DNA reads TGTGCCAGCAGCTTTCGATTCGGGGGACAGGGGTATGGCTACACCTTC. The full variable domain, its missing parts supplied by reference TRBV7-2 and TRBJ1-2, is GAGVSQSPSNKVTEKGKDVELRCDPISGHTALYWYRQSLGQGLEFLIYFQGNSAPDKSGLPSDRFSAERTGGSVSTLTIQRTQQEDSAVYLCASSFRFGGQGYGYTFGSGTRLTVV.

This chain's CDR3 is CAVVEPFTDTQYF. CDR3 DNA: TGTGCCGTCGTGGAGCCGTTCACAGATACGCAGTATTTT. The J gene is TRBJ2-3, the V gene TRBV6-6; no definite D call. V was trimmed by 11 bases and J by 2 bases, leaving 14 bases between them. The CDR3 has 13 residues. Germline V gene sequence: CDR1 MNHNY, CDR2 SVGAGI (reference sequence).

This clone was counted at least ten times. V and J are TRBV7-2 and TRBJ2-3; 11 bases align to TRBD2. V shed 0 bases, J shed 10 bases, and the junction held 9 bases outside the gene matches. Germline values: CDR1 SGHTA, CDR2 FQGNSA. The CDR3 extends over 16 amino acids. CDR3 protein: CASSLALAGGPAAQYF. CDR3 sequence (DNA): TGTGCCAGCAGCTTAGCCCTAGCGGGGGGCCCGGCAGCGCAGTATTTT.

This clone is deemed medium-sized. The chain recombines TRBV4-3 with TRBJ1-6; 7 bases line up with TRBD1. The CDR3 extends over 17 amino acids. Trimming at V came to 1 base and at J to 5 bases, leaving 8 bases not matched to a gene. Germline CDR1 reads LGHNA; CDR2 reads YSLEER. In DNA form, the CDR3 reads TGCGCCAGCAGCCAAGGGCTGCCCGGGACAGATAATTCACCCCTCCACTTT. This sequence encodes CASSQGLPGTDNSPLHF.

This chain joins TRBV28 and TRBJ1-2; D is perhaps TRBD1 (5 bases). The CDR3 loop spans 18 amino acids. V dropped 5 bases and J dropped 8 bases, with 30 bases sitting between them. CDR1 MDHEN and CDR2 SYDVKM come from the germline V gene. The DNA for the CDR3 is TGTGCCAGCAGTCTAGGTCTTGGGGCCACAGCCGATCGCTGGGGCTACACCTTC. Translated: CASSLGLGATADRWGYTF.

The CDR3 DNA reads TGTGCCAGCTCACTCGGGGTTAACACCGGGGAGCTGTTTTTT. This gives the protein CASSLGVNTGELFF. V and J are TRBV18 and TRBJ2-2, with a possible D match to TRBD2 (5 bases). The germline V gene has CDR1 KGHSH and CDR2 LQKENI. The CDR3 is 14 amino acids. The ends were cut back, 4 bases at V and 2 bases at J, with 8 bases in the middle. Drawing the rest from reference TRBV18 and TRBJ2-2, the complete variable domain is NAGVMQNPRHLVRRRGQEARLRCSPMKGHSHVYWYRQLPEEGLKFMVYLQKENIIDESGMPKERFSAEFPKEGPSILRIQQVVRGDSAAYFCASSLGVNTGELFFGEGSRLTVL.

This clone was found a few times. The chain links TRBV5-4 to TRBJ2-7; D gene ambiguous. V was cut by 1 base and J by 0 bases, with 5 bases left in between. This CDR3 region has 13 residues. The germline gives CDR1 SGHNT, CDR2 YYREEE (reference sequence). The CDR3 sequence: CASSLHSSYEQYF. The CDR3 DNA reads as TGTGCCAGCAGCTTGCACAGCTCCTACGAGCAGTACTTC.

V is TRBV7-2 and J is TRBJ2-3; 8 nucleotides match TRBD2. The ends lost 3 bases at V and 2 bases at J; junction bases unmatched: 4. CDR3 size: 15 residues. Germline loops: CDR1 SGHTA, CDR2 FQGNSA. The CDR3 loop is CASSLAGGDTDTQYF. The CDR3 DNA reads TGTGCCAGCAGCTTGGCCGGGGGGGACACAGATACGCAGTATTTT.

The V call is TRBV7-2, the J call TRBJ2-7; D perhaps matches TRBD1 (5 bases). CDR1 is SGHTA and CDR2 is FQGNSA in the germline V gene. Trimming shortened V by 4 bases and J by 4 bases, and 17 bases separated the two germline ends. This CDR3 contains 15 residues. The CDR3 here is CASSSTGQGRYEQYF. The CDR3 nucleotides read TGTGCCAGCAGCTCTACAGGACAAGGACGGTACGAGCAGTACTTC.

This clone is a singleton in its sample. The chain links TRBV7-2 to TRBJ1-3; D gene uncertain. Germline V gene sequence: CDR1 SGHTA, CDR2 FQGNSA. The CDR3 is made up of 15 amino acids. V lost 4 bases to trimming and J lost 0 bases, with 10 bases between them. The CDR3 sequence is CASSSSASSGNTIYF. CDR3 bases: TGTGCCAGCAGCTCGAGCGCTAGCTCTGGAAACACCATATATTTT.

The rearrangement links TRBV18 to TRBJ2-3; D may be TRBD1 (5 bases). The CDR3 is 15 amino acids. Per the germline V gene, CDR1 is KGHSH and CDR2 is LQKENI. V dropped 2 bases and J dropped 0 bases, with 9 bases sitting between them. The CDR3 DNA reads TGTGCCAGCTCACCAAGGGCAGGGAGCACAGATACGCAGTATTTT. Translating it yields CASSPRAGSTDTQYF.

The chain couples TRBV7-8 to TRBJ1-6; D ambiguous. The length of the CDR3 is 12 residues. Germline V lookup: CDR1 SGHVS, CDR2 FQNEAQ. Trimming took 4 bases from V and 9 from J, leaving 7 bases between them. The CDR3 DNA follows: TGTGCCAGCAGCTCTCGAGGTTCACCCCTCCACTTT. Encoded protein: CASSSRGSPLHF.

The rearrangement uses TRBV24-1 and TRBJ1-2; no definite D call. Germline CDR1 KGHDR, CDR2 SFDVKD. The V and J ends lost 0 bases and 8 bases respectively, with 9 bases between them. This CDR3 region has 13 residues. CDR3 sequence: CATSDLTGRGYTF. In nucleotides, the CDR3 is TGTGCCACCAGTGATTTGACCGGGAGAGGCTACACCTTC.

This chain joins TRBV12-3 or TRBV12-4 and TRBJ2-1, with a weak D call TRBD2 (6 bases). Trimming stripped 3 bases from V and 4 bases from J, with 7 bases between. The CDR3 has 13 residues. The CDR3 protein is CASSFGTYNEQFF. The CDR3 region has the DNA TGTGCCAGCAGTTTTGGGACTTACAATGAGCAGTTCTTC.

The chain has TRBV14 and TRBJ2-3; TRBD2 aligns across 15 bases. From germline, CDR1 is SGHDN and CDR2 FVKESK. The CDR3 is 16 residues long. J gave up 4 bases and V 4 bases, and 3 bases lay outside the gene matches. This CDR3 reads CASSRTSGGGADTQYF. The CDR3, as DNA: TGTGCCAGCAGCCGGACTAGCGGGGGGGGTGCAGATACGCAGTATTTT.

This clone was observed a single time. Mismatch with germline at one junction end may stem from a read error. The rearrangement joins TRBV5-1 to TRBJ2-3; D is perhaps TRBD2 (6 bases). CDR3 length equals 14 residues. The V gene's germline CDR1 is SGHRS and CDR2 YFSETQ. The CDR3 coding sequence is TGCGCCAGCCGCTTCCGGGGGAACACAGATACGCAGTATTTT. Residues: CASRFRGNTDTQYF.

The chain couples TRBV7-9 to TRBJ1-1; tentatively, D is TRBD1 (5 bases). V lost 4 bases and J lost 2, with 11 bases in between. Germline V gene lookup returns CDR1 SEHNR and CDR2 FQNEAQ (reference sequence). The CDR3 runs 14 residues. In DNA, the CDR3 is TGTGCCAGCAGCTCCGAGACAGCTAACACTGAAGCTTTCTTT. This codes for CASSSETANTEAFF.

The chain is built from TRBV4-3 and TRBJ2-3; TRBD1 is a possible D gene (5 bases). Germline V gene lookup returns CDR1 LGHNA and CDR2 YSLEER. The V gene lost 6 bases and the J gene lost 2 bases, with 15 bases spanning the gap. The CDR3 has 15 residues. The CDR3 nucleotides are TGCGCCAGCAGTTACGCAGGGATCTTCACAGATACGCAGTATTTT. Encoded protein: CASSYAGIFTDTQYF.

This chain links TRBV29-1 with TRBJ2-1; TRBD1 aligns across 7 bases. The J segment lost 10 bases and the V segment lost 4 bases, leaving 22 bases of the junction unmatched. Looked up from germline, CDR1 is SQVTM and CDR2 is ANQGSEA. This CDR3 spans 17 amino acids. In DNA form, the CDR3 reads TGCAGCGTTGTCAACCGATTAGCGTCCCTAGGACAGGAGGAGCAGTTCTTC. This sequence encodes CSVVNRLASLGQEEQFF.

The DNA of the CDR3 is TGTGCCAGCAGCTCCGATAGTGAAGCTTTCTTT. Its protein product is CASSSDSEAFF. The chain carries TRBV12-3 or TRBV12-4 and TRBJ1-1; no firm D call. The CDR3 spans 11 residues. Deletions cut 6 bases from V and 7 bases from J, with 9 bases between.

The chain is built from TRBV3-1 (or the pseudogene TRBV3-2) and TRBJ2-3; TRBD2 is a possible D gene (6 bases). CDR3 size: 17 residues. Per germline, CDR1 LGHDT and CDR2 YNNKEL (reference sequence). The germline V and J ends were trimmed by 4 bases and 2 bases, with 19 bases remaining between them. The CDR3 nucleotides are TGTGCCAGCAGCCCGCGAAGGGGAGGCTCGCCCACAGATACGCAGTATTTT. Its protein product is CASSPRRGGSPTDTQYF.